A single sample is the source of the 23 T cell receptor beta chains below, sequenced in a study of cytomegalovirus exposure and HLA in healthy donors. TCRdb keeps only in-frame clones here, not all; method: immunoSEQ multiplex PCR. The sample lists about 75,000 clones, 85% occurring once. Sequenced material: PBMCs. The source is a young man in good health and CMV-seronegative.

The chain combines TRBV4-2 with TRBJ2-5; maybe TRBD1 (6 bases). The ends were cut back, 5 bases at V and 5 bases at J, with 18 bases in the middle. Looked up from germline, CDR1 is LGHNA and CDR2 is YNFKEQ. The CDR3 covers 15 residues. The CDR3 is CASSTRQVPGETQYF. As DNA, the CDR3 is TGTGCCAGCAGCACCCGACAGGTACCAGGGGAGACCCAGTACTTC.

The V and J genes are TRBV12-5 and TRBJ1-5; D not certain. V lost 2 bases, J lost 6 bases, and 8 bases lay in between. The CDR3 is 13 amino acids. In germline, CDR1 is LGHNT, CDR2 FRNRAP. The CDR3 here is CASGLNAAQPQHF. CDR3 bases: TGTGCTAGTGGTTTGAACGCGGCTCAGCCCCAGCATTTT.

The CDR3 loop is CASRSGGSSNQPQHF. The CDR3 region has the DNA TGTGCCAGCAGGTCAGGGGGCTCGAGCAATCAGCCCCAGCATTTT. J is TRBJ1-5 and V is TRBV6-4; 8 bases match TRBD1. Germline V gene data show CDR1 as MRHNA and CDR2 as SNTAGT. J was trimmed by 1 base and V by 6 bases; bases with no gene match: 5. The CDR3 extends over 15 amino acids.

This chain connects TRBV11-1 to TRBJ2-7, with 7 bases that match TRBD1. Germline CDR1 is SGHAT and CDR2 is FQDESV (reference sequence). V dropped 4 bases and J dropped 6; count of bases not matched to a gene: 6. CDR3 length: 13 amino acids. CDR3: CASSSDRDREQYV. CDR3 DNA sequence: TGTGCCAGCAGCTCTGACAGGGATCGCGAGCAGTACGTC.

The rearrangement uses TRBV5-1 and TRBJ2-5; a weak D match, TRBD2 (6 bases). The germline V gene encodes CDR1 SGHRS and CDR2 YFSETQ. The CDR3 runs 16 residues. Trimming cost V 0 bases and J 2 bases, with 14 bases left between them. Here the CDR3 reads CASSLGVASAQETQYF. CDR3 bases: TGCGCCAGCAGCTTGGGGGTCGCTAGCGCGCAAGAGACCCAGTACTTC.

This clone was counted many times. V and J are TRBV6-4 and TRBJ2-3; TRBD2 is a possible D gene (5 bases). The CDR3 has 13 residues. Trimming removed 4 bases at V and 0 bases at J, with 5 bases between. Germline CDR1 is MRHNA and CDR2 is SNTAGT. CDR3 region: CASSAGSTDTQYF. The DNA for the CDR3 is TGTGCCAGCAGTGCGGGAAGCACAGATACGCAGTATTTT.

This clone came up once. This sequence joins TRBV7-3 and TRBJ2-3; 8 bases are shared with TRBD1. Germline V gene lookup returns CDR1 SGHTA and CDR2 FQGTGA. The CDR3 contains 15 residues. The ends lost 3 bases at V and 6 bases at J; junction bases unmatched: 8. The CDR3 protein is CASSFYGQGKDTQYF. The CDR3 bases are TGTGCCAGCAGCTTTTACGGACAGGGCAAGGATACGCAGTATTTT. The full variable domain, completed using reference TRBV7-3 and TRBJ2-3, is GAGVSQTPSNKVTEKGKYVELRCDPISGHTALYWYRQSLGQGPEFLIYFQGTGAADDSGLPNDRFFAVRPEGSVSTLKIQRTERGDSAVYLCASSFYGQGKDTQYFGPGTRLTVL.

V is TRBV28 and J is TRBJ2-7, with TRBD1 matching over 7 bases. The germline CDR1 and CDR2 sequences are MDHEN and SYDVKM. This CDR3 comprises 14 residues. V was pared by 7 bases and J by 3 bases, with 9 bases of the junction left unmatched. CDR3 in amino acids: CASTAGTADYEQYV. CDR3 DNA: TGTGCCAGCACAGCCGGGACAGCGGACTACGAGCAGTACGTC.

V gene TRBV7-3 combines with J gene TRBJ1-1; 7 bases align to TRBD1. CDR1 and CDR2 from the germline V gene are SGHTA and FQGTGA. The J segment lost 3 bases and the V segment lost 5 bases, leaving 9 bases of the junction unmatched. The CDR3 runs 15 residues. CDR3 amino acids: CASSARDSSHTEAFF. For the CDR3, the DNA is TGTGCCAGCAGCGCCCGGGACAGCAGTCACACTGAAGCTTTCTTT. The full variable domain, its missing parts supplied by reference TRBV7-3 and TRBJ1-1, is GAGVSQTPSNKVTEKGKYVELRCDPISGHTALYWYRQSLGQGPEFLIYFQGTGAADDSGLPNDRFFAVRPEGSVSTLKIQRTERGDSAVYLCASSARDSSHTEAFFGQGTRLTVV.

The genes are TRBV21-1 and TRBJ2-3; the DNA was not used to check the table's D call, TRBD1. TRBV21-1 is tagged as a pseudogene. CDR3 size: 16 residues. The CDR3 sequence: CASRSGTWKGTDTQYF. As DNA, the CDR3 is TGTGCCAGCAGGTCCGGGACATGGAAAGGCACAGATACGCAGTATTTT.

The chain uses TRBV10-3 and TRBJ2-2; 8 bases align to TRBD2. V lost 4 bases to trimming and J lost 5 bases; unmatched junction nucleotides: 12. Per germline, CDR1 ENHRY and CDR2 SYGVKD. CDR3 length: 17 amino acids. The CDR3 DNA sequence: TGTGCCATCAGTGCCCTCGGAGCGGGAGTAGGGACCGGGGAGCTGTTTTTT. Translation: CAISALGAGVGTGELFF.

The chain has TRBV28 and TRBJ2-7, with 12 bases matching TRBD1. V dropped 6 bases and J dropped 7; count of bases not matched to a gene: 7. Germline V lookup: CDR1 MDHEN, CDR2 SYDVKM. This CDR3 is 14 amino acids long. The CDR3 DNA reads TGTGCCAGCAGGTACCGGGACAGGGGGCGTGAGCAGTACTTC. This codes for CASRYRDRGREQYF.

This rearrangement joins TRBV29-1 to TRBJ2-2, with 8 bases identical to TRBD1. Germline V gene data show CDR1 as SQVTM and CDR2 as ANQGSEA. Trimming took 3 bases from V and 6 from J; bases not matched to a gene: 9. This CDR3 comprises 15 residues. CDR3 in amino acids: CSVDDRQGPSGELFF. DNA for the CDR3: TGCAGCGTTGATGATAGACAGGGGCCCTCCGGGGAGCTGTTTTTT.

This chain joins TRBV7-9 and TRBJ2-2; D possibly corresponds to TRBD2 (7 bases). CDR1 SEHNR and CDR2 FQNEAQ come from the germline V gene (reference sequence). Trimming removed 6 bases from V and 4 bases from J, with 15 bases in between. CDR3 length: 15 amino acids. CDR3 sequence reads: CASRKLGGGTGELFF. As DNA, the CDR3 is TGTGCCAGCAGGAAGTTGGGAGGGGGCACCGGGGAGCTGTTTTTT.

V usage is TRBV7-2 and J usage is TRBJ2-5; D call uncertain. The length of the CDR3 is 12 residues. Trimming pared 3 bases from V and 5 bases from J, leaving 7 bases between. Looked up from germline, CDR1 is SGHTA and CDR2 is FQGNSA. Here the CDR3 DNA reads TGTGCCAGCAGCTTGTATCGGGAGACCCAGTACTTC. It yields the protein CASSLYRETQYF.

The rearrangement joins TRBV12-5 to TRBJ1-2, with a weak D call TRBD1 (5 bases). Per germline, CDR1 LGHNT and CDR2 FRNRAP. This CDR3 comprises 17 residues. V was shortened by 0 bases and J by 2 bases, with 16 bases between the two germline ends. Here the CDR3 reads CASGLVLSPGRNYGYTF. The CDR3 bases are TGTGCTAGTGGTTTGGTACTGAGTCCAGGGAGGAACTATGGCTACACCTTC.

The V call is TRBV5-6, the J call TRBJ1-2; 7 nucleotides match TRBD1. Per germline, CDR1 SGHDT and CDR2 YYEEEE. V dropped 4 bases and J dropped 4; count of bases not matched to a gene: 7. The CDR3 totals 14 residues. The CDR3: CASSPPGQTYGYTF. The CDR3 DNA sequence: TGTGCCAGCAGCCCCCCGGGACAGACCTATGGCTACACCTTC.

CDR3 nucleotide sequence: TGTGCCAGTCGATCTACAGCGGAGGGGGAGCTGTTTTTT. Protein sequence: CASRSTAEGELFF. This rearrangement joins TRBV21-1 to TRBJ2-2; TRBD2 is taken as the D call from the table, unchecked against the DNA. TRBV21-1 is deemed a pseudogene. CDR3 length equals 13 residues.

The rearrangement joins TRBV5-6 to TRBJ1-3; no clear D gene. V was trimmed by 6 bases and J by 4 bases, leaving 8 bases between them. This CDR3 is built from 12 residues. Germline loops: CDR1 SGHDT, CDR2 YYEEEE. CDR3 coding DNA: TGTGCCAGCACGAGGGCCGGAAACACCATATATTTT. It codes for CASTRAGNTIYF. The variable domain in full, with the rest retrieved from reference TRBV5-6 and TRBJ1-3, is DAGVTQSPTHLIKTRGQQVTLRCSPKSGHDTVSWYQQALGQGPQFIFQYYEEEERQRGNFPDRFSGHQFPNYSSELNVNALLLGDSALYLCASTRAGNTIYFGEGSWLTVV.

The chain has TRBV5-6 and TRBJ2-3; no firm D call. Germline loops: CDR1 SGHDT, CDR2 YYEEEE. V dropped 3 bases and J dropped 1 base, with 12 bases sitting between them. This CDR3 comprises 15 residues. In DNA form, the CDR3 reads TGTGCCAGCAGCTCCCCCCGCCAGGGCACAGATACGCAGTATTTT. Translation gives CASSSPRQGTDTQYF.

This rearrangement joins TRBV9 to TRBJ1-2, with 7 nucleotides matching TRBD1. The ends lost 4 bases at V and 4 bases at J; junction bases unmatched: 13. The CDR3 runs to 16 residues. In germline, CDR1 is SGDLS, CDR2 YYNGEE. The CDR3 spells CASSQGTARPLYGYTF. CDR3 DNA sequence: TGTGCCAGCAGCCAAGGGACAGCAAGACCCCTCTATGGCTACACCTTC.

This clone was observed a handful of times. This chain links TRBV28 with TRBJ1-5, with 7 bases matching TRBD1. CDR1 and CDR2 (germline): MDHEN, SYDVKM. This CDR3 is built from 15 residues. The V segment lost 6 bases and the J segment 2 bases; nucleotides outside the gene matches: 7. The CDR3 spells CASSLQGRGNQPQHF. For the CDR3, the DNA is TGTGCCAGCAGCCTACAGGGGAGAGGCAATCAGCCCCAGCATTTT. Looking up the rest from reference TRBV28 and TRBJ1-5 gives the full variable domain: DVKVTQSSRYLVKRTGEKVFLECVQDMDHENMFWYRQDPGLGLRLIYFSYDVKMKEKGDIPEGYSVSREKKERFSLILESASTNQTSMYLCASSLQGRGNQPQHFGDGTRLSIL.

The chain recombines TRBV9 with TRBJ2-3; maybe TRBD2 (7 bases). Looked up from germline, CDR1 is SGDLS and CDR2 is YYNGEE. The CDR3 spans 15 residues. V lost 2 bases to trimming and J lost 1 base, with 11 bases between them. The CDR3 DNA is TGTGCCAGCAGCGTCCTCGGGGGGCGCACAGATACGCAGTATTTT. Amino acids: CASSVLGGRTDTQYF.